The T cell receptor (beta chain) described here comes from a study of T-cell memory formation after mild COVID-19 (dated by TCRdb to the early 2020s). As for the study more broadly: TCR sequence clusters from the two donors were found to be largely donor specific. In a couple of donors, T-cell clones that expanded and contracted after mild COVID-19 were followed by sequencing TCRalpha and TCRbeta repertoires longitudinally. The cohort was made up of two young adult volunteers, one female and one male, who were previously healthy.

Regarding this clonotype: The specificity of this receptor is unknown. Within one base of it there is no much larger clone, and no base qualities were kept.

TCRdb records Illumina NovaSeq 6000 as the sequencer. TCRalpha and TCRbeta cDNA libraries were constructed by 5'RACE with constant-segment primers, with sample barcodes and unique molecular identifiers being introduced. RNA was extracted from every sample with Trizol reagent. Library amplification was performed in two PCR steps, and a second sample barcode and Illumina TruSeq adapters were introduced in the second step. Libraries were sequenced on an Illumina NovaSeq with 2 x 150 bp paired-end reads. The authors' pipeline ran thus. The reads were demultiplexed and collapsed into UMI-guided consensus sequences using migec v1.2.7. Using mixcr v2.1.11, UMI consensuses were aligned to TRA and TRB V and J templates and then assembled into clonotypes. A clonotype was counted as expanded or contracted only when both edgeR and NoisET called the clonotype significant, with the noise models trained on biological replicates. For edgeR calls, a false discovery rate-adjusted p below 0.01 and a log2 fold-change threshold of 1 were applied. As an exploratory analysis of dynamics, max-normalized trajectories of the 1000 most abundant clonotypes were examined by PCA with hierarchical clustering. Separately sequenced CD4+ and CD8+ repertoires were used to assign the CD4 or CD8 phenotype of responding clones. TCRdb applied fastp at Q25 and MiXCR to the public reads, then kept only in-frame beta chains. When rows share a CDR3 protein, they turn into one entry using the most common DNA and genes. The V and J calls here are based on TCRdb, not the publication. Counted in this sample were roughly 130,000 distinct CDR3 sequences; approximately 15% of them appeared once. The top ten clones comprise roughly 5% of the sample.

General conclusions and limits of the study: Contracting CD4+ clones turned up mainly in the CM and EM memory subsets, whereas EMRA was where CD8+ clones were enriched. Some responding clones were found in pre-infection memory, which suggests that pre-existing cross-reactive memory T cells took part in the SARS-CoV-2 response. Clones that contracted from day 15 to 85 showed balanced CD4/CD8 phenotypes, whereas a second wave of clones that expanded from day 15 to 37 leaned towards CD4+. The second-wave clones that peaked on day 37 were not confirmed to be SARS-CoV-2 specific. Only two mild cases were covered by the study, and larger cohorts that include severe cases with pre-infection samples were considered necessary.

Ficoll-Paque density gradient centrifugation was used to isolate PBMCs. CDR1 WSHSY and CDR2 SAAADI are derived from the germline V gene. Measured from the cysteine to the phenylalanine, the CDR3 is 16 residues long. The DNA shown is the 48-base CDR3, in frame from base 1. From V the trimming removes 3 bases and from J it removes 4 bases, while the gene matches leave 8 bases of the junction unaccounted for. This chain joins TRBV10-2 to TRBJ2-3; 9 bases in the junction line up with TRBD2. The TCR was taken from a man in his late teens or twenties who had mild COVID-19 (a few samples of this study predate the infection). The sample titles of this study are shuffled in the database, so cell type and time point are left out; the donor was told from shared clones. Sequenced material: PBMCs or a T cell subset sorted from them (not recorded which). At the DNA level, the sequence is TGCGCCAGCAGTGACTGGAGCGGGGGGACCCCAGATACGCAGTATTTT. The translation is CASSDWSGGTPDTQYF.